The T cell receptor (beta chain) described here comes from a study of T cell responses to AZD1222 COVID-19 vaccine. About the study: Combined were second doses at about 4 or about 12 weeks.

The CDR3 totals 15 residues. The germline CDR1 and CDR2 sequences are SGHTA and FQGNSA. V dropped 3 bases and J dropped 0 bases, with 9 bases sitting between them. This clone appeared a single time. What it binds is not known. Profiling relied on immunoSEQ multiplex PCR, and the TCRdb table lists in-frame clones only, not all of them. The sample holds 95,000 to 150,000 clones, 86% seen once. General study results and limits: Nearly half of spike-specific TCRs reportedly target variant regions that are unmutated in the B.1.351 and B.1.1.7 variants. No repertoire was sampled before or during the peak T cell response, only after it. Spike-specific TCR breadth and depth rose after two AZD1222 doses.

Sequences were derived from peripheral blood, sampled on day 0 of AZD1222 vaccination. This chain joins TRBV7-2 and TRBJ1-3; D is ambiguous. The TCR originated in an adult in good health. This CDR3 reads CASSFDGSSGNTIYF. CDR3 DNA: TGTGCCAGCAGCTTCGACGGGAGCTCTGGAAACACCATATATTTT.